The 31 T cell receptor beta chains in this list originate from one sample, sequenced in a study of tumor-infiltrating lymphocytes in primary liver carcinoma. Unsorted whole blood yielded the blood RNA, and germline DNA was also extracted. TCR beta cDNA was prepared out of about 530 ng total RNA by means of a constant-region primer. Investigators got TCR beta libraries out of three nested multiplex PCR rounds, done with slightly modified ARM-PCR. With TRBV1-TRBV30 forward primers and a C-beta reverse primer, the first two PCR rounds were run for approximately 10 cycles each. MiXCR, applied by TCRdb to the multiplex PCR reads, yields one record per CDR3 protein. Of approximately 320,000 distinct CDR3 sequences detected, more than 55% appear once; the ten largest clones hold over 15%. The sequenced material came from peripheral blood. The origin of the receptors is a woman aged 25 to 39 with primary liver carcinoma and hepatitis B virus infection.

The chain has TRBV7-9 and TRBJ1-2, with D tentatively TRBD1 (6 bases). The germline gives CDR1 SEHNR, CDR2 FQNEAQ (reference sequence). The CDR3 has 17 residues. The germline V and J ends were trimmed by 5 bases and 7 bases, with 26 bases remaining between them. CDR3 in amino acids: CASSPQGHLLGHSGYTF. In DNA, the CDR3 is TGTGCCAGCAGCCCTCAGGGGCATTTACTCGGGCACAGTGGCTACACCTTC.

Comments on this clonotype: This may come from a read error, since a much larger clone is one base off. This chain connects TRBV4-3 to TRBJ2-1, with D possibly matching TRBD2 (6 bases). CDR1 is LGHNA and CDR2 is YSLEER in the germline V gene. CDR3 length: 16 residues. The CDR3 bases are TGCGCCAGCAGGCAAGACGACGGGAGCTCCTACAATGAGCAGTTCTTC. This sequence encodes CASRQDDGSSYNEQFF.

This clonotype was seen only once. This chain joins TRBV6-2 or TRBV6-3 and TRBJ2-7; the D gene is possibly TRBD2 (6 bases). The CDR3 sequence is 14 residues long. Germline CDR1 and CDR2: MNHEY and SVGEGT. Between the trimmed V and J ends, which lost 5 bases and 6 bases, there was a span of 17 bases. The CDR3 here is CASSLSWRGGEQYF. CDR3 DNA: TGTGCCAGCAGTCTTAGCTGGAGGGGTGGCGAGCAGTACTTC.

At least ten counts were recorded for this clonotype. This chain joins TRBV10-2 and TRBJ2-1, with TRBD2 matching 7 bases. CDR1 WSHSY and CDR2 SAAADI come from the germline V gene. V shed 4 bases and J 7 bases; nucleotides not matched to a gene: 1. This CDR3 has 12 amino acids. In DNA form, the CDR3 reads TGCGCCAGCAGTGTGCGGGAGAATGAGCAGTTCTTC. Amino acid sequence: CASSVRENEQFF.

For this clonotype: A much larger clone sits a single nucleotide away, making a read error possible. The CDR3 sequence: CASSIYRDRDNVQFF. CDR3 DNA sequence: TGTGCCAGCAGTATATACCGGGACAGAGACAATGTGCAGTTCTTC. The J gene is TRBJ2-1, the V gene TRBV12-3 or TRBV12-4; 7 nucleotides match TRBD1. The CDR3 extends over 15 amino acids.

Concerning this clonotype: The CDR3 carries no conserved terminal phenylalanine or tryptophan, so it likely arises from a read error. The chain joins TRBV4-3 to TRBJ2-7, with D perhaps matching TRBD1 (5 bases). Per germline, CDR1 LGHNA and CDR2 YSLEER. CDR3 length equals 14 residues. Trimming pared 1 base from V and 4 bases from J, leaving 11 bases between. DNA for the CDR3: TGCGCCAGCAGCCAAGGACAGAGAGAATACGAGCAGTACTCA. Translation: CASSQGQREYEQYS.

The sample holds one count of this clonotype. V is TRBV11-2 and J is TRBJ2-1; TRBD2 aligns across 10 bases. CDR3 length: 16 amino acids. CDR1 and CDR2 from the germline V gene are SGHAT and FQNNGV. J gave up 5 bases and V 5 bases, and 9 bases lay outside the gene matches. The CDR3, as DNA: TGTGCCAGCAGCACGAGATGGACTAGCGGAAACAATGAGCAGTTCTTC. It encodes CASSTRWTSGNNEQFF.

As concerns this clonotype: Possible read error: a much larger clone is one base away. This chain links TRBV6-5 with TRBJ1-5; no clear D. This CDR3 has 13 amino acids. Germline V lookup: CDR1 MNHEY, CDR2 SVGAGI. Trimming took off 2 bases at V and 9 bases at J, with 11 bases between the two ends. Here the CDR3 reads CASSYRGERPQHF. For the CDR3, the DNA is TGTGCCAGCAGTTACCGAGGAGAACGGCCCCAGCATTTT.

With respect to this clonotype: The junction departs from germline at one end; a sequencing error may be responsible. The rearrangement joins TRBV5-6 to TRBJ2-1; perhaps TRBD1 as D (5 bases). Looked up from germline, CDR1 is SGHDT and CDR2 is YYEEEE. The CDR3 consists of 18 residues. The CDR3 spells CASSLRTSRISSYNELFF. As DNA, the CDR3 is TGTGCCAGCAGCTTAAGGACATCCAGGATTAGCTCCTACAATGAGCTGTTCTTC.

As for this clonotype: One end of the junction does not line up with germline, which may come from a read error. This rearrangement joins TRBV6-1 to TRBJ2-5; the D gene is possibly TRBD1 (5 bases). The V gene's germline CDR1 is MNHNS and CDR2 SASEGT. The CDR3 is 15 amino acids. The CDR3 protein is CANSENRLTQEIQYF. The CDR3 DNA reads as TGTGCCAACAGCGAAAACAGGCTCACACAAGAGATCCAGTACTTC.

About this clonotype: Compared with germline, one end of the junction differs, possibly owing to a read error. The chain recombines TRBV11-2 with TRBJ2-2; 7 bases map to TRBD2. CDR3 length: 18 residues. Germline CDR1 SGHAT, CDR2 FQNNGV. CDR3 sequence (DNA): TGTGCCAGCAGCGTACTAGGTAGCGGGTCTACGAGAGCCGGGGAGCTGTCTTTT. Translating it yields CASSVLGSGSTRAGELSF.

The rearrangement uses TRBV6-1 and TRBJ2-5; tentative D call: TRBD2 (5 bases). This CDR3 spans 14 amino acids. CDR1 MNHNS and CDR2 SASEGT come from the germline V gene. The V end lost 6 bases, the J end lost 2 bases, and 13 bases lay between the germline ends. The CDR3 DNA reads as TGTGCCAGCAGCTCGGAAGCGGATCAAGAGACCCAGTACTTC. Protein sequence: CASSSEADQETQYF.

This clonotype was counted between two and nine times. The gene calls are TRBV5-6 and TRBJ2-3; possibly TRBD1 or TRBD2 for D (5 bases each). The CDR3 is made up of 16 amino acids. Germline lookup yields CDR1 SGHDT and CDR2 YYEEEE. Trimming pared 4 bases from V and 0 bases from J, leaving 15 bases between. The CDR3 bases are TGTGCCAGCAGCGGGAGAGACAGACCTAGCACAGATACGCAGTATTTT. It yields the protein CASSGRDRPSTDTQYF.

Comments on this clonotype: Germline is not matched at one junction end, which may reflect a read error. This chain connects TRBV11-2 to TRBJ2-5; TRBD2 aligns across 7 bases. This CDR3 contains 16 residues. Germline V gives CDR1 SGHAT, CDR2 FQNNGV. CDR3 sequence reads: CASSREADRPSEAQYF. DNA of the CDR3: TGTGCCAGCAGTCGGGAGGCGGACCGCCCCTCAGAGGCCCAATACTTC.

The V call is TRBV7-9, the J call TRBJ1-2; D might be TRBD1 (5 bases). Between the trimmed V and J ends, which lost 6 bases and 1 base, there was a span of 12 bases. The CDR3 length is 14 residues. Germline loops: CDR1 SEHNR, CDR2 FQNEAQ (reference sequence). CDR3 in DNA: TGTGCCAGCAGTCCTGACAGAAATAACTATGGCTACACCTTC. It is translated as CASSPDRNNYGYTF.

This clonotype was seen at least ten times. With a much larger clone just one base away, this may be a read error. This CDR3 reads CAGSFDETQYF. CDR3 in DNA: TGTGCCGGCAGTTTTGATGAGACCCAGTACTTC. The chain uses TRBV11-1 and TRBJ2-5; D is undetermined. The CDR3 is 11 amino acids. Germline V gives CDR1 SGHAT, CDR2 FQDESV (reference sequence).

For this clonotype: Compared with germline, one end of the junction differs, possibly owing to a read error. The CDR3 region is CASGQGGGETYNEQFF. The DNA for the CDR3 is TGCGCCAGCGGCCAAGGTGGCGGAGAAACCTACAATGAGCAGTTCTTC. The gene calls are TRBV4-1 and TRBJ2-1; D unclear. Germline values: CDR1 MGHRA, CDR2 YSYEKL. This CDR3 contains 16 residues.

The chain has TRBV7-8 and TRBJ2-7; D might be TRBD2 (6 bases). CDR3 length: 14 residues. V lost 6 bases to trimming and J lost 4 bases, with 16 bases between them. Germline loops: CDR1 SGHVS, CDR2 FQNEAQ. The CDR3 nucleotides read TGTGCCAGCAGTGTGGTCGGGGGTTCATACGAGCAGTACTTC. It is translated as CASSVVGGSYEQYF.

This clonotype showed up many times. J is TRBJ2-3 and V is TRBV11-3; 10 nucleotides agree with TRBD2. CDR1 is SGHNT and CDR2 is YENEEA in the germline V gene. V was pared by 6 bases and J by 0 bases, with 12 bases of the junction left unmatched. This CDR3 has 18 amino acids. DNA of the CDR3: TGTGCCAGCAGACAAACTAGGGGGACTAGCGATAGCACAGATACGCAGTATTTT. Translation: CASRQTRGTSDSTDTQYF. The variable domain in full, completed from reference TRBV11-3 and TRBJ2-3, reads EAGVVQSPRYKIIEKKQPVAFWCNPISGHNTLYWYLQNLGQGPELLIRYENEEAVDDSQLPKDRFSAERLKGVDSTLKIQPAELGDSAVYLCASRQTRGTSDSTDTQYFGPGTRLTVL.

On this clonotype: A much bigger clone sits one base away, suggesting this may be a read error. The genes are TRBV12-3 or TRBV12-4 and TRBJ1-4; D possibly corresponds to TRBD1 (5 bases). The CDR3 is 15 residues long. CDR3 loop: CACSLEGRENEKLFF. For the CDR3, the DNA is TGTGCCTGCAGTTTGGAAGGCAGGGAGAATGAAAAACTGTTTTTT.

In its sample, this clonotype was seen many times. At one end the junction does not follow the germline gene, possibly because of a read error. The rearrangement uses TRBV12-3 or TRBV12-4 and TRBJ1-6; D is perhaps TRBD1 (6 bases). This CDR3 spans 15 amino acids. CDR3 region: CASSLGGRGNSPLHF. As DNA, the CDR3 is TGTGCCAGCAGCTTAGGGGGGAGAGGGAATTCACCCCTCCACTTT.

As for this clonotype: A much larger clone sits a single nucleotide away, making a read error possible. The chain is built from TRBV6-2 or TRBV6-3 and TRBJ2-3, with 7 bases fitting TRBD1. The better agreement between TRBJ1-5 and the DNA end casts doubt on the J call. The CDR3 totals 13 residues. CDR1 and CDR2 from the germline V gene are MNHEY and SVGEGT. In DNA, the CDR3 is TGTGCCAGCATTCTCCGGGGGACAGATACGCAGCATTTT. It is translated as CASILRGTDTQHF.

This clonotype was counted a few times. A read error is possible here, since a much larger clone lies one base away. The chain carries TRBV11-3 and TRBJ2-5; D gene ambiguous. CDR1 SGHNT and CDR2 YENEEA come from the germline V gene. This CDR3 is built from 12 residues. CDR3 bases: TGTACCAGCAGTTCTTTCCGGGAGACCCAGTACTTC. Protein sequence: CTSSSFRETQYF.

Comments on this clonotype: This is likely a read error, given that the CDR3 carries no conserved phenylalanine or tryptophan at its end. This rearrangement joins TRBV12-3 or TRBV12-4 to TRBJ2-2; D is unclear. Deletions cut 6 bases from V and 6 bases from J, with 8 bases between. CDR3 length equals 12 residues. For the CDR3, the DNA is TGTGCCAGCAGGTTGCCCCCCGGGGAGCTGTTTTTG. Its protein is CASRLPPGELFL.

Comments on this clonotype: This clone may be a read error of a much larger clone one base away. The chain carries TRBV11-2 and TRBJ2-1; TRBD2 agrees at 7 bases. The CDR3 loop spans 22 amino acids. Germline CDR1 is SGHAT and CDR2 is FQNNGV. V was clipped by 1 base and J by 0 bases; unmatched bases: 21. CDR3 sequence: CASSLGKPHRVAGLSSYNEQFF. For the CDR3, the DNA is TGTGCCAGCAGCTTAGGAAAGCCTCACAGAGTAGCGGGCCTTAGCTCCTACAATGAGCAGTTCTTC. The variable domain in full, completed from reference TRBV11-2 and TRBJ2-1, reads EAGVAQSPRYKIIEKRQSVAFWCNPISGHATLYWYQQILGQGPKLLIQFQNNGVVDDSQLPKDRFSAERLKGVDSTLKIQPAKLEDSAVYLCASSLGKPHRVAGLSSYNEQFFGPGTRLTVL.

The chain recombines TRBV12-3 or TRBV12-4 with TRBJ2-6, with TRBD1 matching 9 bases. The CDR3 length is 20 residues. The J segment lost 1 base and the V segment lost 9 bases, leaving 19 bases of the junction unmatched. As DNA, the CDR3 is TGTGCCAGTAGCTTAGAGGGGAGGACAGGGGTCCGATCTGGGGCCAACGTCCTGACTTTC. This encodes CASSLEGRTGVRSGANVLTF.

A word on this clonotype: A junction end diverges from the germline sequence, so it may reflect a read error. The V and J genes are TRBV7-9 and TRBJ2-1, with D unresolved. The germline V gene has CDR1 SEHNR and CDR2 FQNEAQ (reference sequence). The CDR3 has 12 amino acids. Written as DNA, the CDR3 is TGTGCCAGCAGACTCGAGAGCGATGAGCAGCTCTTC. This encodes CASRLESDEQLF.

The CDR3 loop reads CASSLVRAHNEQFF. CDR3 nucleotide sequence: TGTGCCAGCAGTTTGGTCCGGGCTCACAATGAGCAGTTCTTC. The rearrangement uses TRBV6-5 and TRBJ2-1, with D unresolved. From germline, CDR1 is MNHEY and CDR2 SVGAGI. V was cut by 4 bases and J by 5 bases, with 12 bases left in between. The CDR3 has 14 residues.

The chain is built from TRBV4-3 and TRBJ2-1, with 8 bases identical to TRBD2. The CDR3 length is 17 residues. CDR1 is LGHNA, CDR2 YSLEER, per germline. V was pared by 10 bases and J by 7 bases, with 21 bases of the junction left unmatched. The CDR3 DNA is TGCGCCAACAACCAAGTACGGGGACTAGTAACGAAGAATGAGCAGTTCTTC. Residues: CANNQVRGLVTKNEQFF.

Notes on this clonotype: This could be a read error, since a much larger clone is one nucleotide away. The gene calls are TRBV4-1 and TRBJ2-1; D possibly corresponds to TRBD2 (6 bases). Germline CDR1 reads MGHRA; CDR2 reads YSYEKL. V shed 1 base and J shed 0 bases, with 13 bases lying between them. The CDR3 contains 17 residues. The CDR3 region is CASSQGVSSGSYNEQFF. The CDR3 DNA reads TGCGCCAGCAGCCAAGGCGTTAGTAGCGGCTCCTACAATGAGCAGTTCTTC.

Concerning this clonotype itself: This CDR3 fails to terminate in the conserved phenylalanine or tryptophan, so it likely reflects a read error. This chain joins TRBV6-2 or TRBV6-3 and TRBJ2-7; TRBD1 aligns across 7 bases. The CDR3 consists of 16 residues. CDR1 is MNHEY and CDR2 is SVGEGT in the germline V gene. Trimming cost V 5 bases and J 0 bases; bases outside gene matches: 10. The CDR3, as DNA: TGTGCCAGCAGTGGGCTCCGGGACAGTTACTCCTACGAGCAGTACTTA. It encodes CASSGLRDSYSYEQYL.